This T cell receptor beta chain comes out of a study of vaccination and CD4 T cells after COVID-19. Study-wide background: Participants got two doses of BNT162b2 or mRNA-1273 vaccine. Overlapping peptides of the spike proteins of SARS-CoV-2, HCoV-NL63, HCoV-OC43 and HCoV-229E were used for cell stimulation.

Treatment: roughly 11-day PBMC culture with coronavirus spike peptide pools or control peptides (ViraFEST assay). ViraFEST sequenced TCRs after peptide-pool expansion of antigen-specific T cells. An Oncomine TCR Beta short-read assay was used to sequence the DNA from cultured CD4+ T cells. Genomic DNA was isolated from CD4+ T cells that had been cultured. TCRdb itself ran the PCR reads through MiXCR, one entry per CDR3 protein. In the table there are under 20,000 distinct CDR3 sequences, 45% to 65% of which are singletons. The germline V and J ends were trimmed by 1 base and 0 bases, with 10 bases remaining between them. The CDR3 has 15 residues. The germline V gene encodes CDR1 SGDLS and CDR2 YYNGEE. Points on this clonotype: The antigen is unknown.

The TCR sequence derives from a human donor with COVID-19. Sequencing used cultured CD4+ T cells from blood, obtained after SARS-CoV-2 vaccination. The chain joins TRBV9 to TRBJ1-1, with a weak D call TRBD1 (6 bases). The CDR3 reads CASSVTAGVNTEAFF. DNA of the CDR3: TGTGCCAGCAGCGTAACGGCAGGGGTGAACACTGAAGCTTTCTTT.